The entry below describes one T cell receptor (beta chain). The antigen remains unidentified. This record comes from a study of vaccination and CD4 T cells after COVID-19. Study-wide context: Cellular stimulation was performed using overlapping spike peptides derived from SARS-CoV-2, HCoV-NL63, HCoV-OC43 and HCoV-229E.

V dropped 3 bases and J dropped 4 bases, with 9 bases sitting between them. This CDR3 spans 12 amino acids. In germline, CDR1 is DFQATT, CDR2 SNEGSKA (reference sequence). The sample's treatment: roughly 10-day PBMC culture with coronavirus spike peptide pools or control peptides (ViraFEST assay). CD4+ T cells of the unexposed donor were collected before the COVID-19 pandemic (2011-2018). An Oncomine TCR Beta short-read assay was used to sequence the DNA from cultured CD4+ T cells. Each CDR3 protein gets one entry after TCRdb re-called the PCR reads with MiXCR. The data hold a few thousand distinct CDR3 sequences, with roughly 77% observed a single time.

The clonotype was recovered from a human donor in good health. This chain links TRBV20-1 with TRBJ1-1, with D maybe TRBD1 (5 bases). Sequenced material: CD4+ T cells from blood, cultured in vitro. CDR3 amino acids: CSASGGGTEAFF. In DNA, the CDR3 is TGCAGTGCTAGCGGGGGGGGCACTGAAGCTTTCTTT.